The 25 T cell receptor beta chains below come from one sample, sequenced in a study of blood T cell repertoires in COVID-19. The protocol was immunoSEQ multiplex PCR, while the TCRdb copy is restricted to in-frame clones and leaves out a portion. The sample shows hundreds of thousands of clones, 88% of them seen only once. The sequenced sample consisted of PBMCs or T cells enriched from blood (not recorded which). Source of these receptors: a woman aged 45-59 years who had recovered from COVID-19.

The rearrangement uses TRBV7-9 and TRBJ1-5; a weak D match, TRBD1 (6 bases). Trimming cost V 0 bases and J 0 bases, with 6 bases left between them. This CDR3 has 15 amino acids. Germline V gene data show CDR1 as SEHNR and CDR2 as FQNEAQ (reference sequence). CDR3 residues: CASSLAGASNQPQHF. DNA for the CDR3: TGTGCCAGCAGCTTAGCGGGGGCTAGCAATCAGCCCCAGCATTTT.

The DNA of the CDR3 is TGTGCCAGCAGCCACCGGGCCAGAAATTTGGGAGAACAAGCTTTCTTT. Encoded protein: CASSHRARNLGEQAFF. The gene calls are TRBV7-2 and TRBJ1-1; the D is unclear. CDR1 SGHTA and CDR2 FQGNSA come from the germline V gene. This CDR3 contains 16 residues. The ends were cut back, 5 bases at V and 9 bases at J, with 25 bases in the middle. The whole variable domain, filled in from reference TRBV7-2 and TRBJ1-1, reads GAGVSQSPSNKVTEKGKDVELRCDPISGHTALYWYRQSLGQGLEFLIYFQGNSAPDKSGLPSDRFSAERTGGSVSTLTIQRTQQEDSAVYLCASSHRARNLGEQAFFGQGTRLTVV.

The DNA of the CDR3 is TGTGCCAGCAGTTGGGACAGGGCTAGGGAAAAACTGTTTTTT. Its translation is CASSWDRAREKLFF. This chain joins TRBV28 and TRBJ1-4; 9 bases fit TRBD1. The length of the CDR3 is 14 residues. CDR1 MDHEN and CDR2 SYDVKM come from the germline V gene. The V segment lost 4 bases and the J segment 8 bases; nucleotides outside the gene matches: 5.

The chain has TRBV24-1 and TRBJ1-2, with D unresolved. The CDR3 has 17 residues. The germline V and J ends were trimmed by 4 bases and 4 bases, with 21 bases remaining between them. Germline loops: CDR1 KGHDR, CDR2 SFDVKD. Written as DNA, the CDR3 is TGTGCCACCAGTGACACCTGGGGAGGGCCTTTTGGCTATGGCTACACCTTC. Amino acids: CATSDTWGGPFGYGYTF.

This clone was observed once. The V call is TRBV28, the J call TRBJ2-7, with 9 bases that match TRBD1. V dropped 5 bases and J dropped 4; count of bases not matched to a gene: 12. The CDR3 contains 16 residues. Per the germline V gene, CDR1 is MDHEN and CDR2 is SYDVKM. This chain's CDR3 is CASSPRPGQGPYEQYF. The CDR3, as DNA: TGTGCCAGCAGTCCTCGTCCGGGACAGGGACCATACGAGCAGTACTTC.

This clone appeared once. V is TRBV20-1 and J is TRBJ1-2; 11 nucleotides agree with TRBD1. The J segment lost 8 bases and the V segment lost 3 bases, leaving 8 bases of the junction unmatched. CDR3 length equals 14 residues. Germline CDR1 is DFQATT and CDR2 is SNEGSKA (reference sequence). In DNA form, the CDR3 reads TGCAGTGCTAGTGGACAGGGGGCTTTACGAGGCTACACCTTC. It translates to CSASGQGALRGYTF.

The table lists this clone with a few counts. The chain has TRBV30 and TRBJ1-1; 9 bases map to TRBD1. With 6 bases clipped from V and 4 bases from J, the junction kept 9 bases outside the gene matches. Germline lookup yields CDR1 GTSNPN and CDR2 SVGIG (reference sequence). The CDR3 totals 14 residues. The CDR3 region is CACGDRGKGTEAFF. DNA for the CDR3: TGTGCCTGCGGAGACAGGGGGAAGGGCACTGAAGCTTTCTTT.

J is TRBJ1-2 and V is TRBV29-1; D is perhaps TRBD1 (5 bases). Trimming took off 6 bases at V and 7 bases at J, with 15 bases between the two ends. Looked up from germline, CDR1 is SQVTM and CDR2 is ANQGSEA. CDR3 length: 12 residues. The CDR3 spells CSVPGGGGGYTF. The CDR3 nucleotides read TGCAGCGTCCCAGGTGGGGGGGGTGGCTACACCTTC.

This chain connects TRBV29-1 to TRBJ1-3; D remains unclear. The V end was cut by 1 base, the J end by 0 bases, with 4 bases between. This CDR3 is built from 13 residues. Looked up from germline, CDR1 is SQVTM and CDR2 is ANQGSEA. Here the CDR3 DNA reads TGCAGCGTTGAAGTCAGCTCTGGAAACACCATATATTTT. Protein sequence: CSVEVSSGNTIYF.

The V and J genes are TRBV19 and TRBJ2-5, with D possibly TRBD2 on 5 matching bases. Trimming removed 4 bases at V and 2 bases at J, with 8 bases between. The CDR3 contains 13 residues. CDR1 is LNHDA, CDR2 SQIVND, per germline (reference sequence). CDR3 nucleotide sequence: TGTGCCAGTAGTAGGGCGGGTCAAGAGACCCAGTACTTC. Its protein product is CASSRAGQETQYF.

The chain joins TRBV5-6 to TRBJ1-6, with a weak D call TRBD1 (6 bases). The CDR3 is 12 amino acids. Germline V gene sequence: CDR1 SGHDT, CDR2 YYEEEE. V gave up 4 bases and J gave up 15 bases, with 14 bases separating them. The CDR3 here is CASSDPGHSLHF. Written as DNA, the CDR3 is TGTGCCAGCAGCGACCCGGGACACAGCCTCCACTTT.

Details on this clone: Germline and junction disagree at one end, which may indicate a read error. The chain has TRBV4-1 and TRBJ2-7; 10 bases are shared with TRBD2. Germline V gene data show CDR1 as MGHRA and CDR2 as YSYEKL. The CDR3 runs to 16 residues. For the CDR3, the DNA is TGCGCCAGCAGCGAAGAAACTAGCGGGGCTCACTACGAGCAGTACTTC. Its protein product is CASSEETSGAHYEQYF.

CDR3 sequence: CASSQVAQAYNSPLHF. The CDR3 DNA follows: TGTGCCAGCAGCCAGGTCGCGCAGGCGTATAATTCACCCCTCCACTTT. This chain connects TRBV3-1 (or the pseudogene TRBV3-2) to TRBJ1-6, with D uncertain. Germline V gene lookup returns CDR1 LGHDT and CDR2 YNNKEL (reference sequence). This CDR3 spans 16 amino acids. Trimming removed 3 bases from V and 4 bases from J, with 13 bases in between.

The CDR3: CASSRRGETQYF. The CDR3 DNA reads TGTGCCAGCAGCCGAAGAGGAGAGACCCAGTACTTC. The chain joins TRBV5-8 to TRBJ2-5; no definite D call. Germline V gene lookup returns CDR1 SGHTS and CDR2 YDEGEE. The CDR3 length is 12 residues. Trimming removed 4 bases from V and 4 bases from J, with 8 bases in between.

This clone appeared a few times. The CDR3 DNA sequence: TGCAGCGTTGAAGGATGGCTAGCGGGCAAGAGCTCCTACAATGAGCAGTTCTTC. It translates to CSVEGWLAGKSSYNEQFF. The chain links TRBV29-1 to TRBJ2-1; 8 bases align to TRBD2. J was trimmed by 0 bases and V by 1 base; bases with no gene match: 11. The CDR3 is made up of 18 amino acids. CDR1 and CDR2 (germline): SQVTM, ANQGSEA.

This clone was detected a few times. V usage is TRBV7-2 and J usage is TRBJ1-4; D may be TRBD1 (5 bases). The CDR3 has 19 amino acids. Trimming pared 1 base from V and 0 bases from J, leaving 18 bases between. Germline CDR1 SGHTA, CDR2 FQGNSA. The CDR3 here is CASSLVISLWDSTNEKLFF. The CDR3 bases are TGTGCCAGCAGCTTAGTCATTAGTTTGTGGGACTCAACTAATGAAAAACTGTTTTTT.

The V gene is TRBV7-2, the J gene TRBJ2-1; tentatively, D is TRBD1 (8 bases). There are 18 residues in the CDR3. Trimming shortened V by 5 bases and J by 5 bases, and 25 bases separated the two germline ends. Germline loops: CDR1 SGHTA, CDR2 FQGNSA. In nucleotides, the CDR3 is TGTGCCAGCAGCCTCCCTCGCGGGGGCCTGACAGGGGACAATGAGCAGTTCTTC. This translates into CASSLPRGGLTGDNEQFF. Using reference TRBV7-2 and TRBJ2-1 for the parts outside the CDR3, the full variable domain is GAGVSQSPSNKVTEKGKDVELRCDPISGHTALYWYRQSLGQGLEFLIYFQGNSAPDKSGLPSDRFSAERTGGSVSTLTIQRTQQEDSAVYLCASSLPRGGLTGDNEQFFGPGTRLTVL.

CDR3 sequence reads: CASSTGESTEAFF. CDR3 coding DNA: TGTGCCAGCAGTACAGGAGAGTCCACTGAAGCTTTCTTT. The chain recombines TRBV6-2 or TRBV6-3 with TRBJ1-1; perhaps TRBD1 as D (5 bases). Germline V gene data show CDR1 as MNHEY and CDR2 as SVGEGT. V was shortened by 5 bases and J by 4 bases, with 11 bases between the two germline ends. The CDR3 has 13 amino acids.

In the case of this clone: A junction end diverges from the germline sequence, so it may reflect a read error. The chain has TRBV11-3 and TRBJ2-3; 8 nucleotides line up with TRBD2. The CDR3 totals 15 residues. Germline-derived CDR1 and CDR2 are SGHNT and YENEEA. The CDR3 region is CASSKREGSTDTRYF. As DNA, the CDR3 is TGTGCCAGCAGTAAACGGGAGGGAAGCACAGATACGCGGTATTTT.

The chain carries TRBV28 and TRBJ2-7; weak D call: TRBD1 (5 bases). Germline V gene lookup returns CDR1 MDHEN and CDR2 SYDVKM. The ends were cut back, 2 bases at V and 4 bases at J, with 9 bases in the middle. The CDR3 runs to 13 residues. The CDR3 region has the DNA TGTGCCAGCAGTTTAGCCAGACAGTACGAGCAGTACTTC. Translated: CASSLARQYEQYF. Full variable domain (missing parts from reference TRBV28 and TRBJ2-7): DVKVTQSSRYLVKRTGEKVFLECVQDMDHENMFWYRQDPGLGLRLIYFSYDVKMKEKGDIPEGYSVSREKKERFSLILESASTNQTSMYLCASSLARQYEQYFGPGTRLTVT.

In regard to this clone: The sample carries other DNA sequences with the same CDR3. The chain recombines TRBV28 with TRBJ2-7, with D possibly TRBD1 on 6 matching bases. CDR1 and CDR2 from the germline V gene are MDHEN and SYDVKM. The length of the CDR3 is 12 residues. V was pared by 8 bases and J by 3 bases, with 11 bases between. The chain's CDR3 is CASWAQGYEQYF. The DNA of the CDR3 is TGTGCCAGCTGGGCACAGGGCTACGAGCAGTACTTC.

The chain's CDR3 is CASSLRAGANVLTF. The CDR3 bases are TGTGCCAGCAGCTTACGGGCTGGGGCCAACGTCCTGACTTTC. The V call is TRBV5-6, the J call TRBJ2-6; D is uncertain. V was clipped by 2 bases and J by 2 bases, with 5 bases between them. Looked up from germline, CDR1 is SGHDT and CDR2 is YYEEEE. CDR3 length: 14 amino acids.

J is TRBJ2-3 and V is TRBV28; weak D call: TRBD1 (5 bases). The germline CDR1 and CDR2 sequences are MDHEN and SYDVKM. CDR3 length: 15 amino acids. Trimming took 6 bases from V and 1 from J, leaving 14 bases between them. CDR3 amino acids: CASRGPNLRTDTQYF. In DNA, the CDR3 is TGTGCCAGCAGGGGGCCAAACCTACGCACAGATACGCAGTATTTT.

V gene TRBV28 combines with J gene TRBJ1-6, with 9 bases matching TRBD1. The CDR3 sequence is 14 residues long. Germline lookup yields CDR1 MDHEN and CDR2 SYDVKM. V was clipped by 6 bases and J by 7 bases; unmatched bases: 4. The CDR3 spells CASRTGGWNSPLHF. The CDR3 DNA reads TGTGCCAGCAGGACAGGGGGATGGAATTCACCCCTCCACTTT.

The rearrangement links TRBV18 to TRBJ2-3; possible D gene TRBD2, 6 bases. CDR1 is KGHSH and CDR2 is LQKENI in the germline V gene. This CDR3 has 15 residues. Between the trimmed V and J ends, which lost 3 bases and 6 bases, there was a span of 16 bases. The CDR3 nucleotides are TGTGCCAGCTCACCGGGAGCCGGGGGTGGGGATACGCAGTATTTT. Translating it yields CASSPGAGGGDTQYF.